A single sample is the source of the 20 T cell receptor beta chains below, sequenced in a study of CD8 T cells in Susac syndrome. Random hexamers served to reverse transcribe roughly 0.5 to 1 ug RNA. Via MiXCR, TCRdb re-called the immunoSEQ multiplex PCR reads, giving one row per CDR3 protein. The sample holds 84,000 or so distinct CDR3 sequences, approximately 96% seen once. The sequencing sample was made of CD8+ T cells from PBMCs. The receptor source for this set is a human donor with Susac syndrome.

This rearrangement joins TRBV9 to TRBJ1-2; no firm D call. The V and J ends lost 4 bases and 2 bases respectively, with 9 bases between them. Germline assignment: CDR1 SGDLS and CDR2 YYNGEE. The CDR3 loop spans 13 amino acids. CDR3 sequence: CASSTNFNYGYTF. The CDR3 DNA reads as TGTGCCAGCAGCACAAATTTCAACTATGGCTACACCTTC.

The genes are TRBV7-3 and TRBJ2-3; the D gene is possibly TRBD2 (6 bases). The CDR3 is 15 amino acids. Germline-derived CDR1 and CDR2 are SGHTA and FQGTGA. V was pared by 2 bases and J by 2 bases, with 11 bases between. The CDR3: CASSLGDSITDTQYF. The CDR3 nucleotides are TGTGCCAGCAGCTTAGGGGACTCCATCACAGATACGCAGTATTTT.

This clonotype appeared once. The chain joins TRBV4-3 to TRBJ2-3; no definite D call. The germline gives CDR1 LGHNA, CDR2 YSLEER. The V end lost 0 bases, the J end lost 3 bases, and 7 bases lay between the germline ends. CDR3 length equals 14 residues. The CDR3: CASSQDGQTDTQYF. In DNA, the CDR3 is TGCGCCAGCAGCCAAGATGGCCAGACAGATACGCAGTATTTT.

The rearrangement links TRBV28 to TRBJ2-5; 9 bases are shared with TRBD1. The CDR3 has 16 residues. Trimming at V came to 4 bases and at J to 9 bases, leaving 15 bases not matched to a gene. Per germline, CDR1 MDHEN and CDR2 SYDVKM. As DNA, the CDR3 is TGTGCCAGCAGTTCACGCTACCCGGGACAGGGTCGGTCCCAGTACTTC. This encodes CASSSRYPGQGRSQYF.

The gene calls are TRBV7-6 and TRBJ2-7, with TRBD2 matching over 7 bases. Losses at the gene ends were 7 bases for V and 2 bases for J; bases not matched to a gene: 11. The V gene's germline CDR1 is SGHVS and CDR2 FNYEAQ. CDR3 length equals 15 residues. CDR3 amino acids: CASTPRGDGPYEQYF. The DNA for the CDR3 is TGTGCCAGCACCCCCCGGGGGGACGGACCCTACGAGCAGTACTTC.

This sequence joins TRBV7-9 and TRBJ2-7; 10 positions match TRBD1. Germline V lookup: CDR1 SEHNR, CDR2 FQNEAQ (reference sequence). The CDR3 has 13 amino acids. Germline trimming cut 3 bases from V and 5 bases from J; bases unmatched to any gene: 1. The CDR3 region has the DNA TGTGCCAGCAGCTTTGGACAGGGGGACGAGCAGTACTTC. Translating gives CASSFGQGDEQYF.

This rearrangement joins TRBV3-1 to TRBJ2-7; TRBD1 aligns across 11 bases. Trimming at V came to 4 bases and at J to 1 base, leaving 3 bases not matched to a gene. The germline V gene encodes CDR1 LGHDT and CDR2 YNNKEL (reference sequence). This CDR3 is 15 amino acids long. Written as DNA, the CDR3 is TGTGCCAGCAGCCGGACAGGGGGCGAGTCCTACGAGCAGTACTTC. Protein product: CASSRTGGESYEQYF.

The chain employs TRBV5-1 and TRBJ1-4; a possible D gene is TRBD1 (6 bases). V was clipped by 1 base and J by 10 bases, with 20 bases between them. Germline CDR1 is SGHRS and CDR2 is YFSETQ. This CDR3 has 16 residues. DNA for the CDR3: TGCGCCAGCAGCTTGTTTGGGACACCGTTTGGGACAAAACTGTTTTTT. This codes for CASSLFGTPFGTKLFF.

The CDR3 sequence is CSARVPIDRRPSGANVLTF. The CDR3 nucleotides are TGCAGTGCTAGAGTCCCTATCGACCGACGGCCCTCTGGGGCCAACGTCCTGACTTTC. V gene TRBV20-1 combines with J gene TRBJ2-6; D is ambiguous. This CDR3 contains 19 residues. CDR1 DFQATT and CDR2 SNEGSKA come from the germline V gene (reference sequence). The V end was cut by 1 base, the J end by 0 bases, with 19 bases between.

The rearrangement joins TRBV7-2 to TRBJ2-5; unclear D gene. Trimming cost V 1 base and J 3 bases, with 15 bases left between them. In germline, CDR1 is SGHTA, CDR2 FQGNSA. CDR3 length: 16 residues. As DNA, the CDR3 is TGTGCCAGCAGCTTAGGGGTGATCTACAGAAAAGAGACCCAGTACTTC. Protein sequence: CASSLGVIYRKETQYF.

V is TRBV27 and J is TRBJ2-1; 8 bases are shared with TRBD1. Unmatched junction bases numbered 4, after V lost 6 bases and J lost 9 bases. The CDR3 is 12 amino acids. Germline-derived CDR1 and CDR2 are MNHEY and SMNVEV (reference sequence). The CDR3 reads CASRAGGFEQFF. CDR3 coding DNA: TGTGCCAGCAGGGCAGGGGGCTTTGAGCAGTTCTTC.

V is TRBV20-1 and J is TRBJ2-1, with 9 bases identical to TRBD1. The CDR3 loop spans 15 amino acids. Germline assignment: CDR1 DFQATT and CDR2 SNEGSKA (reference sequence). V trimming: 5 bases; J trimming: 8 bases; junction bases outside the gene matches: 13. The chain's CDR3 is CSAEEGTGFLDEQFF. In DNA form, the CDR3 reads TGCAGTGCTGAGGAAGGGACAGGGTTTTTAGATGAGCAGTTCTTC.

This chain connects TRBV7-9 to TRBJ2-2, with D possibly being TRBD1 (6 bases). Germline CDR1 reads SEHNR; CDR2 reads FQNEAQ (reference sequence). This CDR3 comprises 12 residues. Trimming stripped 10 bases from V and 7 bases from J, with 13 bases between. In DNA form, the CDR3 reads TGTGCCAACAGGGATAAGGGCGGGGAGCTGTTTTTT. Translating it yields CANRDKGGELFF.

This chain links TRBV20-1 with TRBJ2-5; 11 bases agree with TRBD2. The CDR3 sequence is 16 residues long. Germline values: CDR1 DFQATT, CDR2 SNEGSKA (reference sequence). Trimming removed 4 bases from V and 4 bases from J; junction bases left unmatched: 11. CDR3 sequence: CSAMDLAGGVGETQYF. DNA of the CDR3: TGCAGTGCTATGGATTTAGCGGGAGGGGTGGGAGAGACCCAGTACTTC.

V gene TRBV4-3 combines with J gene TRBJ2-1; 8 positions agree with TRBD2. V shed 1 base, J shed 8 bases, and the junction held 4 bases outside the gene matches. This CDR3 contains 14 residues. The germline CDR1 and CDR2 sequences are LGHNA and YSLEER. As DNA, the CDR3 is TGCGCCAGCAGCCAAGGACTAGCGTGGGATGAGCAGTTCTTC. Encoded protein: CASSQGLAWDEQFF.

The chain combines TRBV27 with TRBJ1-5, with D maybe TRBD1 (6 bases). Germline V gene data show CDR1 as MNHEY and CDR2 as SMNVEV (reference sequence). The ends were cut back, 5 bases at V and 6 bases at J, with 14 bases in the middle. This CDR3 region has 14 residues. The CDR3 region is CASSLDRFTQPQHF. CDR3 coding DNA: TGTGCCAGCAGTCTGGACAGATTTACTCAGCCCCAGCATTTT.

The V and J genes are TRBV13 and TRBJ2-7; TRBD1 matches 7 bases. Germline CDR1 reads PRHDT; CDR2 reads FYEKMQ (reference sequence). The V gene end was trimmed by 4 bases and the J gene end by 6 bases; junction bases not matched to a gene: 9. The CDR3 runs to 14 residues. The CDR3 loop is CASSYTGERREQYF. The CDR3 nucleotides read TGTGCCAGCAGCTACACAGGGGAGAGGCGCGAGCAGTACTTC.

The V and J genes are TRBV9 and TRBJ2-6, with D unclear. V lost 4 bases and J 2 bases, leaving 7 bases between the germline ends. The CDR3 runs to 14 residues. CDR1 and CDR2 (germline): SGDLS, YYNGEE. CDR3 in DNA: TGTGCCAGCAGCCCCCAGGCTGGGGCCAACGTCCTGACTTTC. Translated: CASSPQAGANVLTF.

The chain is built from TRBV29-1 and TRBJ2-5; a possible D gene is TRBD1 (6 bases). V lost 7 bases and J 1 base, leaving 10 bases between the germline ends. The CDR3 consists of 12 residues. Germline assignment: CDR1 SQVTM and CDR2 ANQGSEA. The CDR3 loop is CSGTATQETQYF. CDR3 nucleotides: TGCAGCGGGACAGCGACCCAAGAGACCCAGTACTTC.

This clonotype has only one observation. This rearrangement joins TRBV4-2 to TRBJ2-5, with 8 bases matching TRBD2. Trimming took 3 bases from V and 2 from J; bases not matched to a gene: 14. CDR3 length equals 18 residues. Per germline, CDR1 LGHNA and CDR2 YNFKEQ. CDR3 bases: TGTGCCAGCAGCCAGTGGTTGCTTCGGGGGGGAAAGCAAGAGACCCAGTACTTC. Residues: CASSQWLLRGGKQETQYF.